These 29 T cell receptor beta chains were all obtained from the same sample, sequenced in a study of OX40 agonist ivuxolimab in advanced cancers. Clones were sequenced by immunoSEQ multiplex PCR, and TCRdb holds only the in-frame ones, with some missing. The table has 90,000 to 100,000 clones, about 96% seen once. The source material was CD4+ or CD8+ T cells sorted from blood, sampled in a trial of the OX40 agonist ivuxolimab. Source of these receptors: an adult with an advanced solid tumor such as melanoma, head and neck, liver or kidney cancer.

This sequence joins TRBV19 and TRBJ1-3; TRBD1 matches at 7 bases. The CDR3 spans 20 residues. V lost 0 bases and J lost 3; bases outside the gene matches: 17. Germline assignment: CDR1 LNHDA and CDR2 SQIVND (reference sequence). Written as DNA, the CDR3 is TGTGCCAGTAGTATAGATATCTCCCCCCGGGACAGAGGCTTTGGAAACACCATATATTTT. Translated: CASSIDISPRDRGFGNTIYF.

The chain is built from TRBV19 and TRBJ2-5, with D perhaps matching TRBD1 (5 bases). The last part of the DNA fits TRBJ2-7 better; the J call may be wrong. This CDR3 is 13 amino acids long. Germline CDR1 LNHDA, CDR2 SQIVND (reference sequence). This CDR3 is CASSMTRDYEQYF. CDR3 sequence (DNA): TGTGCCAGTAGTATGACCAGGGACTACGAGCAGTACTTC.

This clone was seen a handful of times. This chain joins TRBV7-2 and TRBJ2-1; D remains unclear. Germline CDR1 SGHTA, CDR2 FQGNSA. The V end was cut by 3 bases, the J end by 5 bases, with 2 bases between. The CDR3 contains 11 residues. CDR3 residues: CASSFNNEQFF. The CDR3 coding sequence is TGTGCCAGCAGCTTCAACAATGAGCAGTTCTTC.

This chain uses TRBV6-5 with TRBJ2-5; no reliable D call. The CDR3 covers 15 residues. V lost 6 bases, J lost 1 base, and 15 bases lay in between. The V gene's germline CDR1 is MNHEY and CDR2 SVGAGI. The CDR3 loop reads CASRRMETPQETQYF. The CDR3 region has the DNA TGTGCCAGCAGAAGAATGGAGACTCCCCAAGAGACCCAGTACTTC.

This clone was seen only once. The V gene is TRBV4-3, the J gene TRBJ1-5; TRBD1 agrees at 9 bases. The CDR3 is 15 amino acids. Germline V gene data show CDR1 as LGHNA and CDR2 as YSLEER. V dropped 1 base and J dropped 5; count of bases not matched to a gene: 3. The CDR3 here is CASSQGTGDHQPQHF. In DNA, the CDR3 is TGCGCCAGCAGCCAAGGGACAGGGGACCATCAGCCCCAGCATTTT.

V usage is TRBV7-6 and J usage is TRBJ2-6; D perhaps matches TRBD1 (6 bases). Trimming cost V 5 bases and J 0 bases, with 8 bases left between them. The CDR3 totals 15 residues. CDR1 is SGHVS and CDR2 is FNYEAQ in the germline V gene. As DNA, the CDR3 is TGTGCCAGCAGCCTGACAGGCTCTGGGGCCAACGTCCTGACTTTC. This sequence encodes CASSLTGSGANVLTF.

J is TRBJ2-7 and V is TRBV28; 8 bases are shared with TRBD1. Germline V gene sequence: CDR1 MDHEN, CDR2 SYDVKM. Germline trimming cut 2 bases from V and 3 bases from J; bases unmatched to any gene: 9. The CDR3 runs 16 residues. CDR3 residues: CASSLSPGQDYYEQYF. In DNA form, the CDR3 reads TGTGCCAGCAGTTTAAGTCCGGGACAGGACTACTACGAGCAGTACTTC.

This chain uses TRBV5-6 with TRBJ1-6; a possible D gene is TRBD1 (5 bases). Trimming cost V 4 bases and J 6 bases, with 14 bases left between them. Germline values: CDR1 SGHDT, CDR2 YYEEEE. CDR3 size: 15 residues. CDR3 sequence reads: CASSPQPGGNSPLHF. The CDR3 DNA reads as TGTGCCAGCAGCCCACAGCCTGGGGGTAATTCACCCCTCCACTTT.

The V gene is TRBV2, the J gene TRBJ2-1; D is ambiguous. This CDR3 is built from 16 residues. Germline CDR1 and CDR2: SNHLY and FYNNEI. Trimming stripped 1 base from V and 1 base from J, with 11 bases between. CDR3 region: CASSEVDEVSYNEQFF. The CDR3 nucleotides are TGTGCCAGCAGTGAAGTAGACGAGGTATCCTACAATGAGCAGTTCTTC.

In regard to this clone: Other DNA sequences in this specimen translate into the identical CDR3. The DNA for the CDR3 is TGCGCCAGCAGACAAGGCCCCAACAGGGAGAGCAATCAGCCCCAGCATTTT. As protein: CASRQGPNRESNQPQHF. The chain has TRBV5-1 and TRBJ1-5; weak D call: TRBD1 (6 bases). Germline-derived CDR1 and CDR2 are SGHRS and YFSETQ. V was cut by 5 bases and J by 1 base, with 19 bases left in between. The CDR3 is made up of 17 amino acids.

The V and J genes are TRBV30 and TRBJ2-7; tentatively, D is TRBD1 (5 bases). Germline V gene lookup returns CDR1 GTSNPN and CDR2 SVGIG (reference sequence). V was trimmed by 2 bases and J by 5 bases, leaving 13 bases between them. This CDR3 contains 13 residues. CDR3 nucleotides: TGTGCCTGGAGTTTCACAGGTGGTGACGAGCAGTACTTC. It is translated as CAWSFTGGDEQYF. The whole variable domain, filled in from reference TRBV30 and TRBJ2-7, reads SQTIHQWPATLVQPVGSPLSLECTVEGTSNPNLYWYRQAAGRGLQLLFYSVGIGQISSEVPQNLSASRPQDRQFILSSKKLLLSDSGFYLCAWSFTGGDEQYFGPGTRLTVT.

This chain uses TRBV11-2 with TRBJ1-4, with D possibly TRBD1 on 5 matching bases. This CDR3 contains 14 residues. V gave up 1 base and J gave up 5 bases, with 8 bases separating them. Germline loops: CDR1 SGHAT, CDR2 FQNNGV. The CDR3 sequence: CASSLGGGNEKLFF. The CDR3 DNA reads TGTGCCAGCAGCTTAGGGGGGGGGAATGAAAAACTGTTTTTT.

The V and J genes are TRBV5-6 and TRBJ2-3; 9 bases line up with TRBD2. Per the germline V gene, CDR1 is SGHDT and CDR2 is YYEEEE. V lost 2 bases, J lost 2 bases, and 3 bases stayed unmatched. The CDR3 runs to 15 residues. The CDR3 DNA follows: TGTGCCAGCAGCTTCGCGGGGGGGCTCACAGATACGCAGTATTTT. This sequence encodes CASSFAGGLTDTQYF. The full variable domain, rest sourced from reference TRBV5-6 and TRBJ2-3, is DAGVTQSPTHLIKTRGQQVTLRCSPKSGHDTVSWYQQALGQGPQFIFQYYEEEERQRGNFPDRFSGHQFPNYSSELNVNALLLGDSALYLCASSFAGGLTDTQYFGPGTRLTVL.

The chain has TRBV6-1 and TRBJ2-3; TRBD2 matches 10 bases. Germline lookup yields CDR1 MNHNS and CDR2 SASEGT. Trimming cost V 3 bases and J 4 bases; bases outside gene matches: 4. The CDR3 consists of 15 residues. The CDR3 DNA is TGTGCCAGCAGTGACATAGCGGGAGGTGCAGATACGCAGTATTTT. Its translation is CASSDIAGGADTQYF.

V gene TRBV5-4 combines with J gene TRBJ2-1; 8 positions agree with TRBD2. The CDR3 covers 15 residues. The V segment lost 1 base and the J segment 0 bases; nucleotides outside the gene matches: 0. The germline V gene encodes CDR1 SGHNT and CDR2 YYREEE (reference sequence). The CDR3 coding sequence is TGTGCCAGCAGCTTGCGGGGGGGCTCCTACAATGAGCAGTTCTTC. Translating it yields CASSLRGGSYNEQFF.

The chain has TRBV6-6 and TRBJ2-3; D may be TRBD1 or TRBD2 (6 bases each). V was trimmed by 0 bases and J by 3 bases, leaving 13 bases between them. CDR1 is MNHNY and CDR2 is SVGAGI in the germline V gene (reference sequence). The CDR3 has 16 residues. In DNA form, the CDR3 reads TGTGCCAGCAGTTACTCGGTTGGAGGGGGTACAGATACGCAGTATTTT. This gives the protein CASSYSVGGGTDTQYF.

The chain has TRBV25-1 and TRBJ2-1; D is uncertain. In germline, CDR1 is MGHDK, CDR2 SYGVNS. The CDR3 has 14 residues. The ends were cut back, 1 base at V and 5 bases at J, with 9 bases in the middle. The chain's CDR3 is CASSEFGRNNEQFF. The CDR3 nucleotides are TGTGCCAGCAGTGAATTTGGCAGAAACAATGAGCAGTTCTTC.

The V and J genes are TRBV9 and TRBJ1-1, with D uncertain. CDR1 is SGDLS and CDR2 is YYNGEE in the germline V gene. The CDR3 consists of 14 residues. Trimming stripped 10 bases from V and 1 base from J, with 17 bases between. Here the CDR3 reads CAAPLERSNTEAFF. In DNA, the CDR3 is TGTGCCGCACCCCTAGAACGATCGAACACTGAAGCTTTCTTT.

This clone was counted once. The chain combines TRBV28 with TRBJ1-1; D not resolved. The V and J ends lost 0 bases and 2 bases respectively, with 10 bases between them. Germline-derived CDR1 and CDR2 are MDHEN and SYDVKM. The CDR3 is made up of 15 amino acids. As DNA, the CDR3 is TGTGCCAGCAGTTTATGGGGCCAGAGTAACACTGAAGCTTTCTTT. Its protein product is CASSLWGQSNTEAFF.

The rearrangement joins TRBV28 to TRBJ2-3; 8 nucleotides agree with TRBD2. The CDR3 sequence is 17 residues long. Germline V lookup: CDR1 MDHEN, CDR2 SYDVKM. V shed 6 bases, J shed 4 bases, and the junction held 15 bases outside the gene matches. This CDR3 is CASRDPQSGREADTQYF. The CDR3 bases are TGTGCCAGCAGGGATCCCCAGAGCGGGAGAGAAGCAGATACGCAGTATTTT.

The V call is TRBV9, the J call TRBJ2-5; 7 bases are a match to TRBD1. V shed 0 bases and J 0 bases; nucleotides not matched to a gene: 2. This CDR3 spans 15 amino acids. Per germline, CDR1 SGDLS and CDR2 YYNGEE. The CDR3 reads CASSVEGAYQETQYF. CDR3 bases: TGTGCCAGCAGCGTAGAGGGGGCGTACCAAGAGACCCAGTACTTC.

This chain connects TRBV11-2 to TRBJ2-7; TRBD1 aligns across 9 bases. V trimming: 10 bases; J trimming: 1 base; junction bases outside the gene matches: 8. In germline, CDR1 is SGHAT, CDR2 FQNNGV. The length of the CDR3 is 14 residues. CDR3 coding DNA: TGTGCCACAAGACCGGGACAGGGTTCCTACGAGCAGTACTTC. It translates to CATRPGQGSYEQYF.

The V and J genes are TRBV4-1 and TRBJ2-6, with D possibly being TRBD1 or TRBD2 (5 bases each). V was clipped by 2 bases and J by 0 bases, with 23 bases between them. This CDR3 region has 21 residues. In germline, CDR1 is MGHRA, CDR2 YSYEKL. The DNA of the CDR3 is TGCGCCAGCAGCCAAATCGCGGTGGGGGAAAATAGGCCCTCTGGGGCCAACGTCCTGACTTTC. Translation gives CASSQIAVGENRPSGANVLTF.

The J gene is TRBJ2-7, the V gene TRBV4-1, with unresolved D. V lost 4 bases to trimming and J lost 5 bases, with 18 bases between them. In germline, CDR1 is MGHRA, CDR2 YSYEKL. The CDR3 extends over 15 amino acids. The CDR3 loop reads CASSRGEATIDEQYF. CDR3 DNA sequence: TGCGCCAGCAGCCGAGGCGAGGCAACAATTGACGAGCAGTACTTC.

The chain is built from TRBV6-5 and TRBJ2-1; 9 bases match TRBD1. The V segment lost 7 bases and the J segment 8 bases; nucleotides outside the gene matches: 9. The CDR3 covers 14 residues. Germline assignment: CDR1 MNHEY and CDR2 SVGAGI. CDR3 DNA: TGTGCCAGCAATATGGGACAGGGATTGGATGAGCAGTTCTTC. It is translated as CASNMGQGLDEQFF.

The gene calls are TRBV7-2 and TRBJ2-7, with 10 bases fitting TRBD1. The ends lost 6 bases at V and 3 bases at J; junction bases unmatched: 2. Germline V gives CDR1 SGHTA, CDR2 FQGNSA. This CDR3 is 13 amino acids long. Written as DNA, the CDR3 is TGTGCCAGCAGGGACAGGGGGGACTACGAGCAGTACTTC. It specifies CASRDRGDYEQYF.

Only one count was recorded for this clone. The rearrangement links TRBV6-1 to TRBJ1-3; perhaps TRBD1 as D (5 bases). CDR3 length: 14 residues. V was pared by 3 bases and J by 4 bases, with 10 bases between. Germline assignment: CDR1 MNHNS and CDR2 SASEGT. The CDR3 DNA sequence: TGTGCCAGCAGTGATGGGGGAGGCGGAAACACCATATATTTT. It codes for CASSDGGGGNTIYF.

The rearrangement joins TRBV5-4 to TRBJ2-3, with D tentatively TRBD2 (6 bases). Germline lookup yields CDR1 SGHNT and CDR2 YYREEE (reference sequence). The CDR3 has 15 amino acids. Deletions cut 4 bases from V and 2 bases from J, with 14 bases between. This CDR3 is CASSPGGWDTDTQYF. CDR3 DNA sequence: TGTGCCAGCAGCCCCGGAGGGTGGGACACAGATACGCAGTATTTT.

The V call is TRBV27, the J call TRBJ1-5, with D tentatively TRBD1 (6 bases). Trimming stripped 3 bases from V and 0 bases from J, with 12 bases between. The CDR3 contains 16 residues. The germline gives CDR1 MNHEY, CDR2 SMNVEV (reference sequence). CDR3 sequence (DNA): TGTGCCAGCAGTTTGAGAGGGGGGAATAGCAATCAGCCCCAGCATTTT. It encodes CASSLRGGNSNQPQHF.